The text below deals with one T cell receptor (beta chain). The data originate from a study of blood T cell repertoires in COVID-19. The junction had 8 bases not matched to a gene; V was cut back by 0 bases and J by 3 bases. Per germline, CDR1 SGHRS and CDR2 YFSETQ. This CDR3 is 17 amino acids long. Measured with immunoSEQ multiplex PCR; TCRdb has only the in-frame clones, and not every one. The sample yields approximately 170,000 clones, around 86% seen once. The source is a woman in her 70s with COVID-19, enrolled during active disease. V is TRBV5-1 and J is TRBJ2-3; 9 bases match TRBD2. Sequenced: peripheral blood. As DNA, the CDR3 is TGCGCCAGCAGCTTGGGGTCTAGCGGGAAGGGGACAGATACGCAGTATTTT. This translates into CASSLGSSGKGTDTQYF. Supplemented by reference TRBV5-1 and TRBJ2-3, the full variable domain reads KAGVTQTPRYLIKTRGQQVTLSCSPISGHRSVSWYQQTPGQGLQFLFEYFSETQRNKGNFPGRFSGRQFSNSRSEMNVSTLELGDSALYLCASSLGSSGKGTDTQYFGPGTRLTVL.